A few counts support the clone carrying this T cell receptor (beta chain). The sample contains more than one DNA sequence encoding this CDR3. The germline V gene encodes CDR1 KGHDR and CDR2 SFDVKD. Germline trimming cut 1 base from V and 4 bases from J; bases unmatched to any gene: 3. The CDR3 loop spans 16 amino acids. This record belongs to a study of blood T cell repertoires in COVID-19. TCRdb's table, derived via immunoSEQ multiplex PCR, lists solely in-frame clones and lacks some. Among fewer than 300,000 clones, around 85% were seen once, and the ten largest hold roughly 5.3%. The sequenced material came from peripheral blood. The clonotype originates from a man between 45 and 60 years old with active or convalescent COVID-19. The chain employs TRBV24-1 and TRBJ2-2; 9 bases are a match to TRBD2. CDR3 in DNA: TGTGCCACCAGTGATTTTGCGGGGGGGCGCACCGGGGAGCTGTTTTTT. Its protein product is CATSDFAGGRTGELFF.